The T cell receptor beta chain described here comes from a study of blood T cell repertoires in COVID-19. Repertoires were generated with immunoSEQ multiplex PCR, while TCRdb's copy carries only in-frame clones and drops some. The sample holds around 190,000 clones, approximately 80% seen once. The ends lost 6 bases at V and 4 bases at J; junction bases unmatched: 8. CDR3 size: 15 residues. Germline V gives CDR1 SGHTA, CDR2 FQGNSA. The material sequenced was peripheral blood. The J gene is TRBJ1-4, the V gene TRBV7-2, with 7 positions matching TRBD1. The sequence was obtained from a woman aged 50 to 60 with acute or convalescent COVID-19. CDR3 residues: CASSLRGTVNEKLFF. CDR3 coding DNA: TGTGCCAGCAGTTTAAGGGGGACAGTTAATGAAAAACTGTTTTTT.